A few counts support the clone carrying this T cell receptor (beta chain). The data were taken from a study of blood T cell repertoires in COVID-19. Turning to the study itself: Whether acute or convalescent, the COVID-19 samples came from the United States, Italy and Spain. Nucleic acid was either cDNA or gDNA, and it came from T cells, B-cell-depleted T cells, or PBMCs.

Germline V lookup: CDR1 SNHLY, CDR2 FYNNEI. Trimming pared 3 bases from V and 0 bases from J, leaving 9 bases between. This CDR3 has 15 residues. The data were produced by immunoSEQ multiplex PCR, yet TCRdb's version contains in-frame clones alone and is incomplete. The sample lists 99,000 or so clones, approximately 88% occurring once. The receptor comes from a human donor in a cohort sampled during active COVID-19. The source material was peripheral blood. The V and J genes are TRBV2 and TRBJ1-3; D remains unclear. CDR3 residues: CASSDGKASGNTIYF. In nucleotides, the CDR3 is TGTGCCAGCAGTGACGGGAAAGCCTCTGGAAACACCATATATTTT.